This section outlines one T cell receptor (beta chain) sequence together with its context. At least ten counts were recorded for this clonotype. Its binding antigen is unknown. The input lacks base qualities; no much larger clone sits a single base away. This entry is derived from a study of identical twins (dated by TCRdb to 2016 to 2017). General notes on the study: The study deep-sequenced TCR alpha and beta repertoires from monozygotic twins, unrelated adults of various ages and cord blood to test whether fetal clonotypes persist. To rule out contamination, the twin experiments were replicated at different times with different library preparation protocols.

Library construction relied on 5' RACE. The instrument given in TCRdb is Illumina HiSeq 2000. A universal primer binding site was introduced by template switching, and a unique molecular identifier was present in the final cDNA, enabling accurate counting of TCR cDNA molecules. First-strand cDNA for TCR alpha and beta chains was synthesized from specific primers in the conserved constant-segment region. To control for contamination, each cDNA library was double barcoded with a SMART-Mk sample barcode plus Illumina barcodes. TruSeq adapter sequences and Illumina sample barcodes were added in two successive PCR steps. The Illumina HiSeq platform was used with custom primers to sequence TCR alpha and beta cDNA libraries. Under the source paper's analysis protocol: Raw reads were processed with MiGEC to extract unique molecular identifiers, and MiXCR was used to determine CDR3 positions. For each individual, recombination models were inferred using an EM algorithm with the repgenHMM and IGoR tools. Shared clonotype analysis was performed with the tcR package in R, normalizing sharing by the product of cloneset sizes. To study raw recombination without the effects of thymic and clonal selection, out-of-frame nonproductive sequences were analyzed. TCRdb cleaned the public reads at Q25 with fastp, built clones with MiXCR and kept in-frame beta chains. Records with the same CDR3 protein are collapsed into one entry carrying the most frequent genes and DNA. These V and J calls originate from TCRdb's pipeline instead of the authors' own analysis. Present in this sample are 570,000 or so distinct CDR3 sequences, over 8.5% of which were seen just once. Jointly, the top ten make up 2.5% to 3% of the sample.

Only healthy Caucasian donors were included. The twin cohort consisted of three pairs of female monozygotic twins, all aged roughly 18 to 29 years. Peripheral blood mononuclear cells were the source from which RNA for the TCR libraries was isolated. Reading from cysteine to phenylalanine, the CDR3 counts 17 amino acids. Of the read, only the CDR3 DNA is kept; its 51 bases are in frame from base 1. Unmatched junction bases come to 8, with V trimmed by 5 bases and J by 3 bases. Overall study outcomes, separate from this receptor: Because the same donors could not be followed over many years, the conclusions depended on cross-sectional statistical analysis. In beta out-of-frame sequences, excess twin sharing was weaker, because having fewer shared sequences lowered the signal-to-noise ratio. Abundant cord blood beta clonotypes carried fewer insertions; young adult naive repertoires showed a weaker similar trend, while memory repertoires showed none. Compared with coincidental sharing between unrelated individuals, out-of-frame TCR alpha sequences shared between twins had an excess of sequences with low generation probability. Recombination models systematically underestimated out-of-frame TCR alpha sharing in monozygotic twins but agreed with sharing between unrelated individuals. Zero-insertion analyses could be partly confounded by invariant T cells such as MAIT and iNKT, although diverse VJ usage argued against such confounding for most clonotypes.

The same sample was also studied in work on yellow fever vaccine responses in identical twins. The second source states: The authors reported that the T cell response to vaccination in identical twins appeared partly convergent and partly personalized. The study precisely tracked vaccine-responding T cell clones in identical twins.

Rearrangement joined TRBV12-3 or TRBV12-4 to TRBJ2-3; TRBD2 lines up with 13 middle nucleotides. The sequence came from a young woman in good health. Sequenced: PBMCs. The sequenced DNA: TGTGCCAGCAGTATCGGACTAGCGGGAGTAGTAACAGATACGCAGTATTTT. Its amino acids are CASSIGLAGVVTDTQYF.